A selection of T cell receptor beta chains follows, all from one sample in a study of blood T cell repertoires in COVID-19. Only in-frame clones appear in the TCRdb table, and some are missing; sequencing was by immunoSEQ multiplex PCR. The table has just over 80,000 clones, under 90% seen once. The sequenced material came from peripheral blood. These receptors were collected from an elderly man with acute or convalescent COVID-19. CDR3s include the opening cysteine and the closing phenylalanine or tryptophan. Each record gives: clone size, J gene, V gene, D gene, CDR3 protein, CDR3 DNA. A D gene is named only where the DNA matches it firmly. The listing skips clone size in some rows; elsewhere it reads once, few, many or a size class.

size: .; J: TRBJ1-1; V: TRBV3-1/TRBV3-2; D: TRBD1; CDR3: CASRLTGGIGTEAFF; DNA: TGTGCCAGCAGACTGACAGGGGGGATAGGCACTGAAGCTTTCTTT
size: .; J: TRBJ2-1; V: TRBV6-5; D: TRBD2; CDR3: CASSPTSGSSYEQFF; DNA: TGTGCCAGCAGCCCGACTAGCGGGAGTAGCTATGAGCAGTTCTTC
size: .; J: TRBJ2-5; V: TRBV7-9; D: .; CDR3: CASSLGGGGQETQYF; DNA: TGTGCCAGCAGCTTAGGGGGAGGGGGCCAAGAGACCCAGTACTTC
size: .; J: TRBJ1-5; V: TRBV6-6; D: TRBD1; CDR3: CASSPSVAQGVFNQPQHF; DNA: TGTGCCAGCAGTCCATCAGTAGCGCAGGGGGTTTTTAATCAGCCCCAGCATTTT
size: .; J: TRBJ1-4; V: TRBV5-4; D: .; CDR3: CASSRTRGEKLFF; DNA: TGTGCCAGCAGCCGTACAAGGGGGGAAAAACTGTTTTTT
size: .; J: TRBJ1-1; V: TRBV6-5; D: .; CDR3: CASRTLQGSEAFF; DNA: TGTGCCAGCAGGACCTTACAGGGTTCTGAAGCTTTCTTT
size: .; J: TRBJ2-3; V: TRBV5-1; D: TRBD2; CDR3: CASSFNSGTADTQYF; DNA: TGCGCCAGCAGCTTTAATAGCGGGACTGCAGATACGCAGTATTTT
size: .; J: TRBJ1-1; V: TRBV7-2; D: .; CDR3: CASSLRLATAEAFF; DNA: TGTGCCAGCAGCCTGCGACTCGCAACGGCTGAAGCTTTCTTT
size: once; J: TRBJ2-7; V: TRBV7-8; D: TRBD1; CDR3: CASSLWTGMTYEQYF; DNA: TGTGCCAGCAGCTTATGGACAGGGATGACCTACGAGCAGTACTTC
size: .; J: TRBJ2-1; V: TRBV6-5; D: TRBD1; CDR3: CASSYSKGQGNEQFF; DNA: TGTGCCAGCAGTTACTCGAAGGGACAGGGGAATGAGCAGTTCTTC
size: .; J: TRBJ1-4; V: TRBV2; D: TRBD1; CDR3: CASSGRQGRYEKLFF; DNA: TGTGCCAGCAGTGGGAGACAGGGGCGGTATGAAAAACTGTTTTTT
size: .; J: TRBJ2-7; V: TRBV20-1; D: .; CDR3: CSARDGRQIDF; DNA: TGCAGTGCTAGAGATGGGAGACAAATCGACTTC
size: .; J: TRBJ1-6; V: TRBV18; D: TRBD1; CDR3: CASISGTGGLNSPLHF; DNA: TGTGCCAGCATTTCCGGGACAGGGGGTTTGAATTCACCCCTCCACTTT
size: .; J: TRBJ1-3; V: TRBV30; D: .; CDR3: CAWSVSLNSGNTIYF; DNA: TGTGCCTGGAGTGTCTCACTAAACTCTGGAAACACCATATATTTT
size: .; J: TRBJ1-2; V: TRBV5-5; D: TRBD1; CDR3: CASSLEGQFFYGYTF; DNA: TGTGCCAGCAGCTTGGAGGGACAGTTCTTCTATGGCTACACCTTC
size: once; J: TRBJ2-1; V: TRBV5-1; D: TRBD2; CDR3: CASSPRDYPPNNEQFF; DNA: TGCGCCAGCAGCCCCCGGGACTACCCCCCTAACAATGAGCAGTTCTTC
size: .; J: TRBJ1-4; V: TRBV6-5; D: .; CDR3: CASSLTAFNEKLFF; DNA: TGTGCCAGCAGCCTCACAGCCTTTAATGAAAAACTGTTTTTT
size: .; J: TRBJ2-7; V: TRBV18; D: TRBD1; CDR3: CASSPGPTGGRHEQYF; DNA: TGTGCCAGCTCACCAGGACCAACAGGGGGCCGGCACGAGCAGTACTTC
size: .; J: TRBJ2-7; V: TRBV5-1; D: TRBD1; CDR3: CASSWGQPPYEQYF; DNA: TGCGCCAGCAGCTGGGGACAGCCACCCTACGAGCAGTACTTC
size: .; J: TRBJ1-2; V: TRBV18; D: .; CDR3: CASSPGTNGLNYGYTF; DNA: TGTGCCAGCTCCCCCGGGACAAATGGCCTGAACTATGGCTACACCTTC
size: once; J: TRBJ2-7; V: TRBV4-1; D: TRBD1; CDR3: CASSRKDRVYEQYF; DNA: TGCGCCAGCAGCCGAAAGGACAGGGTCTACGAGCAGTACTTC
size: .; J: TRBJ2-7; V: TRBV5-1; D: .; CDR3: CASSLTGSSEQYF; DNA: TGCGCCAGCAGCTTGACAGGGTCCTCCGAGCAGTACTTC
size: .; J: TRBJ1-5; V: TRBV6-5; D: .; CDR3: CASSYSTGNNQPQHF; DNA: TGTGCCAGCAGTTACTCAACAGGGAATAATCAGCCCCAGCATTTT
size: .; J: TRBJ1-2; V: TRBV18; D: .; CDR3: CASSWDNESGGYTF; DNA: TGTGCCAGCTCATGGGACAACGAGAGTGGGGGCTACACCTTC
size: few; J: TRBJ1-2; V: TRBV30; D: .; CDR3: CAWSVQVNGYTF; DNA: TGTGCCTGGAGTGTACAGGTGAATGGCTACACCTTC
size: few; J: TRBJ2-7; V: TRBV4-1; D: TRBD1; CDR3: CASSHAAGQGSYEQYF; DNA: TGCGCCAGCAGCCATGCTGCGGGACAGGGATCCTACGAGCAGTACTTC
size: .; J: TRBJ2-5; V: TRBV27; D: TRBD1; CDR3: CASSRTGEETQYF; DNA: TGTGCCAGCAGCAGGACAGGAGAAGAGACCCAGTACTTC
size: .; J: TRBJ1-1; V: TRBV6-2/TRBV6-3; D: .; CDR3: CASSYPMNTEAFF; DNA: TGTGCCAGCAGTTACCCAATGAACACTGAAGCTTTCTTT
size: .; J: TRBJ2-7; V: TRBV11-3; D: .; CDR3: CASSLRGGTYEQYF; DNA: TGTGCCAGCAGCTTAAGAGGCGGAACCTACGAGCAGTACTTC
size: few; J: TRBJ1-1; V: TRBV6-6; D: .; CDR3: CASSYSRGDTEAFF; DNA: TGTGCCAGCAGTTACTCGCGAGGAGACACTGAAGCTTTCTTT
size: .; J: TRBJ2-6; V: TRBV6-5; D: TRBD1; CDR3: CASSSGTAGANVLTF; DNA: TGTGCCAGCAGTTCCGGGACAGCCGGGGCCAACGTCCTGACTTTC
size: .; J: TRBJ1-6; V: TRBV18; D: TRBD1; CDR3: CASTRDRMNSPLHF; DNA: TGTGCCAGTACCCGGGACAGGATGAATTCACCCCTCCACTTT
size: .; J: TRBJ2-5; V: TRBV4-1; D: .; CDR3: CASSQDQGQTQYF; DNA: TGCGCCAGCAGCCAAGATCAGGGTCAGACCCAGTACTTC
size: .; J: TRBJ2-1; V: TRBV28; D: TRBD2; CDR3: CASSVLAGVHNEQFF; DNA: TGTGCCAGCAGTGTACTAGCGGGGGTACACAATGAGCAGTTCTTC
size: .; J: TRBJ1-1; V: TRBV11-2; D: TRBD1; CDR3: CASRFITGAGAFF; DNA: TGTGCCAGCAGATTTATTACAGGGGCTGGAGCTTTCTTT
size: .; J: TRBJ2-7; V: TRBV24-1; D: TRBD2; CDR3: CATSDSGGRNEQYF; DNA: TGTGCCACCAGTGATTCGGGGGGGCGGAACGAGCAGTACTTC
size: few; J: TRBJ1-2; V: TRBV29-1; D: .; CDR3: CSTAYLANYGYTF; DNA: TGCAGCACCGCCTACTTAGCTAACTATGGCTACACCTTC